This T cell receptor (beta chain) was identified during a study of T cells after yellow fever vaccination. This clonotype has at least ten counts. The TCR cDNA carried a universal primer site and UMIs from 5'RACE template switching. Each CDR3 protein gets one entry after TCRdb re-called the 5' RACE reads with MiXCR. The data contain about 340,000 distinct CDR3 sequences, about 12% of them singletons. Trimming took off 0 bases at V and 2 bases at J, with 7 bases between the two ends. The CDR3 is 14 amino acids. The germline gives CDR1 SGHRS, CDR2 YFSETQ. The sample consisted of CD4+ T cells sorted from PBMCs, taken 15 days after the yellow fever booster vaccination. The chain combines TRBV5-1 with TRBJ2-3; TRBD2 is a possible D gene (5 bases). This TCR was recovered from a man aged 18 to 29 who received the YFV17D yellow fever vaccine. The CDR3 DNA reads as TGCGCCAGCAGCTTGGCCCTAGCCACAGATACGCAGTATTTT. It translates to CASSLALATDTQYF.